The T cell receptor beta chain described here comes from a study of blood T cell repertoires in COVID-19. The repertoire was sequenced with immunoSEQ multiplex PCR; TCRdb's copy has only in-frame clones and lacks some. Among approximately 440,000 clones listed, about nine tenths were seen once. Grouping used clinical history reported by participants in a survey and questionnaire. In Cohort 3, a recovered donor had either two negative PCRs, clearance, or symptom resolution. V was cut by 3 bases and J by 2 bases, with 14 bases left in between. The CDR3 length is 16 residues. Germline lookup yields CDR1 MGHRA and CDR2 YSYEKL.

The clonotype originates from a man aged 18 to 30 who had recovered from COVID-19. The sequencing input was PBMCs or T cells enriched from blood (not recorded which). The chain uses TRBV4-1 and TRBJ2-1; D is ambiguous. CDR3 amino acids: CASSQVIAVAYNEQFF. For the CDR3, the DNA is TGCGCCAGCAGCCAGGTAATAGCCGTAGCCTACAATGAGCAGTTCTTC.